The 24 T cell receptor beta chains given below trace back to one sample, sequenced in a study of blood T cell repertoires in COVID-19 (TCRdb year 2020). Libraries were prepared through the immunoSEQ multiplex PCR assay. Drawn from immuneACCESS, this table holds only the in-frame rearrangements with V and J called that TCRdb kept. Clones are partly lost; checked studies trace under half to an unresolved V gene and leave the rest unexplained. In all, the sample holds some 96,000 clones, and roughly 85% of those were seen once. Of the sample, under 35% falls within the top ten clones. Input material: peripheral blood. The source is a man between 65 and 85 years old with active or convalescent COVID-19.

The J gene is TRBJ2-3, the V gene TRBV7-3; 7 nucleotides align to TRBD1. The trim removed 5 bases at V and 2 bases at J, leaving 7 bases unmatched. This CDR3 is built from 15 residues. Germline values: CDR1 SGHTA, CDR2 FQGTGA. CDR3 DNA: TGTGCCAGCAGCGTTCTGGGACAGTCCACAGATACGCAGTATTTT. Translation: CASSVLGQSTDTQYF.

The CDR3 sequence is CASSQAGGAGETQYF. The CDR3, as DNA: TGTGCCAGCAGCCAAGCCGGGGGGGCAGGAGAGACCCAGTACTTC. The genes are TRBV4-2 and TRBJ2-5; 8 bases agree with TRBD2. The CDR3 extends over 15 amino acids. CDR1 and CDR2 (germline): LGHNA, YNFKEQ. Trimming at V came to 1 base and at J to 4 bases, leaving 5 bases not matched to a gene.

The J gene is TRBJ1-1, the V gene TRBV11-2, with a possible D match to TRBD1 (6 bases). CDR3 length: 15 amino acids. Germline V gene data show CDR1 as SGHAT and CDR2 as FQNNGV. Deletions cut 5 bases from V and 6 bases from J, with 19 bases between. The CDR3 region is CASSPIGGYVAEAFF. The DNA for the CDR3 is TGTGCCAGCAGCCCAATAGGGGGTTATGTCGCTGAAGCTTTCTTT.

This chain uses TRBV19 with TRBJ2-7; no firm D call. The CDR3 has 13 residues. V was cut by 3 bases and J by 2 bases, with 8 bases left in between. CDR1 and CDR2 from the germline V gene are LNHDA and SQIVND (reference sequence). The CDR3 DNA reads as TGTGCCAGTAGTATCGGGTTTCCCTACGAGCAGTACTTC. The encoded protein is CASSIGFPYEQYF.

DNA for the CDR3: TGTGCCAGCAGCTTCAGCGGGGGGGGGAGGAATCAGCCCCAGCATTTT. Translating gives CASSFSGGGRNQPQHF. The V gene is TRBV7-8, the J gene TRBJ1-5; D may be TRBD1 (5 bases). Germline V gene lookup returns CDR1 SGHVS and CDR2 FQNEAQ. The CDR3 sequence is 16 residues long. V lost 3 bases, J lost 4 bases, and 16 bases lay in between.

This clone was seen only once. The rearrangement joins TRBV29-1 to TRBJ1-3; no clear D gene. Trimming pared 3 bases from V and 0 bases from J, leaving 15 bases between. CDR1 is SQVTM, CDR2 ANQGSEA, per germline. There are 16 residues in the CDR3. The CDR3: CSVESGNPSSGNTIYF. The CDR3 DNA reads TGCAGCGTTGAGAGCGGCAACCCGAGCTCTGGAAACACCATATATTTT. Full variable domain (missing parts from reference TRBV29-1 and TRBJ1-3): SAVISQKPSRDICQRGTSLTIQCQVDSQVTMMFWYRQQPGQSLTLIATANQGSEATYESGFVIDKFPISRPNLTFSTLTVSNMSPEDSSIYLCSVESGNPSSGNTIYFGEGSWLTVV.

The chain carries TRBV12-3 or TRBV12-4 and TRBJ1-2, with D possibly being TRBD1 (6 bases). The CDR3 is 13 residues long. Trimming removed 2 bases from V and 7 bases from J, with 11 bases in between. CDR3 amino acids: CASSLLGASGYTF. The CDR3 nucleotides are TGTGCCAGCAGTTTATTGGGGGCGAGTGGCTACACCTTC.

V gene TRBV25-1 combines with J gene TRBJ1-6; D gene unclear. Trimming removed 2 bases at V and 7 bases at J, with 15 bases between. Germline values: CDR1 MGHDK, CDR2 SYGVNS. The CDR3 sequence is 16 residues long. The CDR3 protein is CASSENVRFGNSPLHF. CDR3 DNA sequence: TGTGCCAGCAGTGAAAATGTCAGGTTTGGGAATTCACCCCTCCACTTT.

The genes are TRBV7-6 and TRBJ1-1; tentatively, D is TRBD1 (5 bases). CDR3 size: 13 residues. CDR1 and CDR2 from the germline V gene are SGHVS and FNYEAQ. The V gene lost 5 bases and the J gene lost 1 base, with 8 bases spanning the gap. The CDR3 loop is CASSPGGNTEAFF. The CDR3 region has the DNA TGTGCCAGCAGCCCGGGGGGGAACACTGAAGCTTTCTTT.

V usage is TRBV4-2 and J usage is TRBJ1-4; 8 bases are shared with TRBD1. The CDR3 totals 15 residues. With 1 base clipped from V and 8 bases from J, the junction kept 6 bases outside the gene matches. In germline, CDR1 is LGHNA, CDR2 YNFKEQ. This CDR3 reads CASSQVQQGGEKLFF. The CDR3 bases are TGTGCCAGCAGCCAAGTCCAACAGGGGGGAGAAAAACTGTTTTTT.

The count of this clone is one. The CDR3 here is CASSWGLAGAPGQETQYF. As DNA, the CDR3 is TGTGCCAGCAGCTGGGGACTAGCGGGGGCCCCGGGCCAAGAGACCCAGTACTTC. V and J are TRBV5-6 and TRBJ2-5; 14 nucleotides align to TRBD2. Germline V gene data show CDR1 as SGHDT and CDR2 as YYEEEE. This CDR3 contains 18 residues. Trimming took 3 bases from V and 1 from J; bases not matched to a gene: 8.

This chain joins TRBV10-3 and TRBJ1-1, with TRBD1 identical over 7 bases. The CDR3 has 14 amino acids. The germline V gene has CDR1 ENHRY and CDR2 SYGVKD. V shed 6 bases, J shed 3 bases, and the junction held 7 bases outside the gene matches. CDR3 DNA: TGTGCCATCAGCGAGACAGGGTACGACACTGAAGCTTTCTTT. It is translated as CAISETGYDTEAFF.

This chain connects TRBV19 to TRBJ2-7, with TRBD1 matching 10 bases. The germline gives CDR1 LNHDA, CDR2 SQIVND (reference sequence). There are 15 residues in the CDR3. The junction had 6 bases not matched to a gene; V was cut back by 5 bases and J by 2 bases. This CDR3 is CASSPRTGGTYEQYF. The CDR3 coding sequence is TGTGCCAGTAGTCCCCGGACAGGGGGGACCTACGAGCAGTACTTC.

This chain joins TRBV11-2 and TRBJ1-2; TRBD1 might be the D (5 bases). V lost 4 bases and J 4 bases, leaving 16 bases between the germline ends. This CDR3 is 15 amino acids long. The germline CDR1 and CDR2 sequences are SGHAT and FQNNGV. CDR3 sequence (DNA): TGTGCCAGCAGCTCGTTGGTCGAGACAGCCTATGGCTACACCTTC. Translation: CASSSLVETAYGYTF.

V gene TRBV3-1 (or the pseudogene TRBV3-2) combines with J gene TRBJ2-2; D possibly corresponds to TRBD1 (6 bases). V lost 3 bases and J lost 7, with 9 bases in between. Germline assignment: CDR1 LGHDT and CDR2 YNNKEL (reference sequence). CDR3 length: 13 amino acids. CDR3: CASSQGAGGELFF. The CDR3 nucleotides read TGTGCCAGCAGCCAGGGGGCCGGCGGGGAGCTGTTTTTT.

Written as DNA, the CDR3 is TGTGCCAGCAGCAGGGGACTGGCGAACACCGGGGAGCTGTTTTTT. Its translation: CASSRGLANTGELFF. The chain combines TRBV7-6 with TRBJ2-2; a possible D gene is TRBD2 (6 bases). This CDR3 region has 15 residues. Germline V lookup: CDR1 SGHVS, CDR2 FNYEAQ. V was cut by 5 bases and J by 0 bases, with 10 bases left in between.

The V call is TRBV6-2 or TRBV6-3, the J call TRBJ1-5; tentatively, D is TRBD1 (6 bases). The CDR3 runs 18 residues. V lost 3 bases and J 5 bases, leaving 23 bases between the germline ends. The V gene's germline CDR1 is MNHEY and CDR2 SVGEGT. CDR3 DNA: TGTGCCAGCAGTTATACCTCCGGACACCCCAACAGGGATCAGCCCCAGCATTTT. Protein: CASSYTSGHPNRDQPQHF.

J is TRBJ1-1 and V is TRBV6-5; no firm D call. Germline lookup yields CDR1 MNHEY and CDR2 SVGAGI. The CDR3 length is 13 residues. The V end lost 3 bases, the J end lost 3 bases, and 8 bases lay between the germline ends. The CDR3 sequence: CASSYTRDTEAFF. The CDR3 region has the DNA TGTGCCAGCAGTTATACACGGGACACTGAAGCTTTCTTT.

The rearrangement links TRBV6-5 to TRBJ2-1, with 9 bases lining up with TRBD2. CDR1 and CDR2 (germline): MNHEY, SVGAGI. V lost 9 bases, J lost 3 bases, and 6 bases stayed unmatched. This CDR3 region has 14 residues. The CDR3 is CASTLSGGYNEQFF. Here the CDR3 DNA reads TGTGCCAGTACTCTTAGCGGGGGCTACAATGAGCAGTTCTTC.

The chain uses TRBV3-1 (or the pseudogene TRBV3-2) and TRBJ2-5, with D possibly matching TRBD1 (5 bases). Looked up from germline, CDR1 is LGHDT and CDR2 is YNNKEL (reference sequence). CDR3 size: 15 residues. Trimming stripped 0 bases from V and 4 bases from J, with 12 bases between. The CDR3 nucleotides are TGTGCCAGCAGCCAAGAGGTCAGGGTTGGAGAGACCCAGTACTTC. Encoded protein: CASSQEVRVGETQYF.

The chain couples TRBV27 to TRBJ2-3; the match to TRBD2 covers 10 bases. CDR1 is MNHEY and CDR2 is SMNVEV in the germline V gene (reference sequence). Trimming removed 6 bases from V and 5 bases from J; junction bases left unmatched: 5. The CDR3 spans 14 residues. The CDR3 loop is CASRERLAGDTQYF. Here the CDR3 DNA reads TGTGCCAGCAGAGAGAGACTAGCGGGAGATACGCAGTATTTT.

The CDR3 region has the DNA TGTGCCAGCAGCCAAGCCAGTGACACAGATACGCAGTATTTT. Amino acids: CASSQASDTDTQYF. This sequence joins TRBV3-1 (or the pseudogene TRBV3-2) and TRBJ2-3; D is ambiguous. CDR3 size: 14 residues. Looked up from germline, CDR1 is LGHDT and CDR2 is YNNKEL (reference sequence). Trimming took off 1 base at V and 2 bases at J, with 7 bases between the two ends.

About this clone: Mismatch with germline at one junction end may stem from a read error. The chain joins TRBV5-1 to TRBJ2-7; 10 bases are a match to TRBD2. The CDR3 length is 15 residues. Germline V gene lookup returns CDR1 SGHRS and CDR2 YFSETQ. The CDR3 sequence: CARSLGGGLASEQYF. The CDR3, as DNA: TGCGCCCGCAGCTTGGGGGGGGGACTAGCGTCCGAGCAGTACTTC.

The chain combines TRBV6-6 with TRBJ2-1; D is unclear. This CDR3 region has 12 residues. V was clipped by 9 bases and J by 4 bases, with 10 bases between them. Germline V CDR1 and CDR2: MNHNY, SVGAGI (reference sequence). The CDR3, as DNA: TGTGCCAGTCATAGTATGTACAATGAGCAGTTCTTC. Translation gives CASHSMYNEQFF.